This passage covers 6 T cell receptor beta chains from one sample sequenced in a study of T cell responses to AZD1222 COVID-19 vaccine. Clones were read by immunoSEQ multiplex PCR, and TCRdb kept only the in-frame ones, dropping some. The repertoire consists of 50,000 or so clones, with roughly 90% occurring once and the leading ten covering approximately 5.3%. The sample here was peripheral blood, taken 28 days after the second AZD1222 dose. These receptors were taken from an adult who received the AZD1222 COVID-19 vaccine.

This rearrangement joins TRBV7-9 to TRBJ1-2; D call uncertain. This CDR3 comprises 13 residues. Germline V gene lookup returns CDR1 SEHNR and CDR2 FQNEAQ (reference sequence). Trimming took off 5 bases at V and 8 bases at J, with 15 bases between the two ends. This chain's CDR3 is CASSPTRPEGYTF. The CDR3, as DNA: TGTGCCAGCAGCCCCACCCGTCCGGAGGGCTACACCTTC.

This chain joins TRBV9 and TRBJ1-5; no firm D call. The CDR3 extends over 15 amino acids. CDR1 is SGDLS, CDR2 YYNGEE, per germline. Trimming cost V 7 bases and J 5 bases, with 19 bases left between them. The DNA for the CDR3 is TGTGCCAGCGGGCCGCCCGGGCCTGACGATCAGCCCCAGCATTTT. This codes for CASGPPGPDDQPQHF.

This rearrangement joins TRBV5-1 to TRBJ1-3; 7 bases map to TRBD1. J lost 4 bases, V lost 4 bases, and 5 bases had no gene match. This CDR3 region has 14 residues. Germline V CDR1 and CDR2: SGHRS, YFSETQ. This CDR3 is CASSQTGHGNTIYF. For the CDR3, the DNA is TGCGCCAGCAGCCAGACAGGGCACGGAAACACCATATATTTT.

V is TRBV5-4 and J is TRBJ2-7; D not certain. CDR1 is SGHNT, CDR2 YYREEE, per germline (reference sequence). CDR3 length: 15 amino acids. V was cut by 4 bases and J by 0 bases, with 14 bases left in between. The CDR3 sequence is CASSPWTSTSYEQYF. The CDR3 DNA sequence: TGTGCCAGCAGCCCGTGGACGTCTACCTCCTACGAGCAGTACTTC.

The V gene is TRBV7-9, the J gene TRBJ1-5; D is unclear. CDR1 and CDR2 (germline): SEHNR, FQNEAQ (reference sequence). The CDR3 is made up of 14 amino acids. Trimming removed 5 bases from V and 1 base from J, with 9 bases in between. The CDR3 region has the DNA TGTGCCAGCAGCAGGGCAGAGAGCAATCAGCCCCAGCATTTT. Amino acid sequence: CASSRAESNQPQHF.

This clone was detected once. The V and J genes are TRBV27 and TRBJ1-1, with D possibly being TRBD1 (5 bases). Trimming left V 8 bases short and J 0 bases short, with 10 bases between. CDR3 length equals 13 residues. Germline V gene data show CDR1 as MNHEY and CDR2 as SMNVEV (reference sequence). CDR3 DNA sequence: TGTGCCAGCTATTCGACAGTGAACACTGAAGCTTTCTTT. Translation: CASYSTVNTEAFF.